Below are 27 T cell receptor beta chains sequenced from a single sample in a study of cytomegalovirus exposure and HLA in healthy donors. 60 Vbeta and 13 Jbeta primers were used in PCR. The table came from immunoSEQ multiplex PCR; TCRdb's copy has only in-frame clones and leaves some out. The sample lists around 110,000 clones, approximately 80% occurring once. What was sequenced was PBMCs. The receptors stem from a woman aged 30 to 39 in good health and CMV-seronegative.

V gene TRBV2 combines with J gene TRBJ2-1; weak D call: TRBD1 (5 bases). Germline CDR1 is SNHLY and CDR2 is FYNNEI. The CDR3 sequence is 16 residues long. V lost 7 bases and J 6 bases, leaving 22 bases between the germline ends. CDR3 nucleotide sequence: TGTGCCAGCAAAAGCTATGGCAGGGCGTCTGGCAATGAGCAGTTCTTC. This sequence encodes CASKSYGRASGNEQFF.

This chain uses TRBV19 with TRBJ2-4; a weak D match, TRBD2 (5 bases). The CDR3 length is 18 residues. Germline V gene sequence: CDR1 LNHDA, CDR2 SQIVND (reference sequence). V gave up 5 bases and J gave up 2 bases, with 22 bases separating them. The CDR3 bases are TGTGCCAGTAGTTGGAGGTCTAGAGGCGCGAACTCCAAAAACATTCAGTACTTC. It specifies CASSWRSRGANSKNIQYF. Variable domain in full (rest from reference TRBV19 and TRBJ2-4): DGGITQSPKYLFRKEGQNVTLSCEQNLNHDAMYWYRQDPGQGLRLIYYSQIVNDFQKGDIAEGYSVSREKKESFPLTVTSAQKNPTAFYLCASSWRSRGANSKNIQYFGAGTRLSVL.

Only one count was recorded for this clone. This chain uses TRBV5-1 with TRBJ2-3; 11 nucleotides align to TRBD2. Germline CDR1 is SGHRS and CDR2 is YFSETQ. V lost 4 bases, J lost 4 bases, and 2 bases stayed unmatched. There are 14 residues in the CDR3. This chain's CDR3 is CASSKLAGADTQYF. DNA of the CDR3: TGCGCCAGCAGCAAACTAGCGGGAGCAGATACGCAGTATTTT. Combining the CDR3 with reference TRBV5-1 and TRBJ2-3 gives the whole variable domain KAGVTQTPRYLIKTRGQQVTLSCSPISGHRSVSWYQQTPGQGLQFLFEYFSETQRNKGNFPGRFSGRQFSNSRSEMNVSTLELGDSALYLCASSKLAGADTQYFGPGTRLTVL.

The chain employs TRBV10-1 and TRBJ2-7, with TRBD1 as a possible D gene (5 bases). The CDR3 has 15 amino acids. V dropped 4 bases and J dropped 6 bases, with 19 bases sitting between them. Germline V gene sequence: CDR1 WNHNN, CDR2 SYGVQD (reference sequence). CDR3 sequence: CASSGGLPGPGEQYF. DNA of the CDR3: TGCGCCAGCAGTGGGGGTTTGCCAGGGCCCGGCGAGCAGTACTTC.

This clone was counted a single time. V is TRBV5-4 and J is TRBJ2-2, with D maybe TRBD2 (6 bases). The germline gives CDR1 SGHNT, CDR2 YYREEE (reference sequence). Trimming shortened V by 0 bases and J by 4 bases, and 10 bases separated the two germline ends. CDR3 length equals 15 residues. The CDR3 DNA is TGTGCCAGCAGCTTGGCGCGGGGTGGCACCGGGGAGCTGTTTTTT. Protein sequence: CASSLARGGTGELFF. The whole variable domain, filled in from reference TRBV5-4 and TRBJ2-2, reads ETGVTQSPTHLIKTRGQQVTLRCSSQSGHNTVSWYQQALGQGPQFIFQYYREEENGRGNFPPRFSGLQFPNYSSELNVNALELDDSALYLCASSLARGGTGELFFGEGSRLTVL.

This chain joins TRBV5-1 and TRBJ1-1; 9 positions agree with TRBD1. Germline CDR1 and CDR2: SGHRS and YFSETQ. The V segment lost 0 bases and the J segment 3 bases; nucleotides outside the gene matches: 6. CDR3 length: 16 residues. This CDR3 reads CASSLELGQGYTEAFF. The CDR3 nucleotides read TGCGCCAGCAGCTTGGAGCTTGGACAGGGGTACACTGAAGCTTTCTTT. The variable domain in full, with the rest retrieved from reference TRBV5-1 and TRBJ1-1, is KAGVTQTPRYLIKTRGQQVTLSCSPISGHRSVSWYQQTPGQGLQFLFEYFSETQRNKGNFPGRFSGRQFSNSRSEMNVSTLELGDSALYLCASSLELGQGYTEAFFGQGTRLTVV.

The J gene is TRBJ2-7, the V gene TRBV11-2; 11 bases are shared with TRBD2. Trimming removed 1 base from V and 1 base from J; junction bases left unmatched: 9. Germline CDR1 is SGHAT and CDR2 is FQNNGV. This CDR3 is built from 18 residues. The CDR3 region is CASSLAFGTSGPSYEQYF. The CDR3 DNA reads TGTGCCAGCAGCTTAGCCTTCGGGACTAGCGGACCATCCTACGAGCAGTACTTC.

The J gene is TRBJ2-2, the V gene TRBV30; D is possibly TRBD1 (6 bases). Trimming stripped 3 bases from V and 6 bases from J, with 11 bases between. This CDR3 is 13 amino acids long. Looked up from germline, CDR1 is GTSNPN and CDR2 is SVGIG (reference sequence). CDR3 residues: CAWRGSGAGELFF. The CDR3 nucleotides read TGTGCCTGGAGAGGGTCAGGGGCCGGGGAGCTGTTTTTT.

The table lists this clone with a count of one. This chain joins TRBV5-1 and TRBJ2-3, with 12 bases lining up with TRBD2. The ends lost 3 bases at V and 3 bases at J; junction bases unmatched: 2. The length of the CDR3 is 15 residues. Per the germline V gene, CDR1 is SGHRS and CDR2 is YFSETQ. The CDR3 is CASSSGTSGTDTQYF. The CDR3 DNA reads TGCGCCAGCAGCTCCGGGACTAGCGGGACAGATACGCAGTATTTT.

V and J are TRBV10-1 and TRBJ2-1; TRBD2 aligns across 9 bases. The CDR3 runs 14 residues. The V gene's germline CDR1 is WNHNN and CDR2 SYGVQD (reference sequence). Trimming cost V 3 bases and J 9 bases; bases outside gene matches: 6. CDR3 protein: CASSEGREGPEQFF. CDR3 nucleotide sequence: TGCGCCAGCAGTGAAGGGCGGGAGGGCCCTGAGCAGTTCTTC.

This sequence joins TRBV10-3 and TRBJ2-2, with D tentatively TRBD1 (6 bases). Germline CDR1 ENHRY, CDR2 SYGVKD. The CDR3 extends over 15 amino acids. Deletions cut 1 base from V and 3 bases from J, with 9 bases between. The CDR3 nucleotides read TGTGCCATCAGTGAGTACAGGGTGTACACCGGGGAGCTGTTTTTT. This gives the protein CAISEYRVYTGELFF.

V is TRBV6-5 and J is TRBJ2-5; D may match TRBD1 or TRBD2 (5 bases each). The J call is in doubt because the DNA end fits TRBJ2-7 better. CDR3 size: 13 residues. Germline V gives CDR1 MNHEY, CDR2 SVGAGI. The CDR3 here is CASSDYRSDEQYF. The CDR3 DNA sequence: TGTGCCAGCAGTGACTACAGGTCGGACGAGCAGTACTTC.

This chain links TRBV12-2 with TRBJ1-6; TRBD1, as called in the table, went unchecked against the DNA. TRBV12-2 constitutes a pseudogene. The CDR3 runs 15 residues. This chain's CDR3 is CASRSHDRGWSPLHF. DNA of the CDR3: TGTGCAAGTCGCTCCCACGACAGGGGCTGGTCACCCCTCCACTTT.

Here the CDR3 reads CASSQGGATGRAKNIQYF. Written as DNA, the CDR3 is TGCGCCAGCAGCCAGGGGGGGGCGACAGGAAGGGCCAAAAACATTCAGTACTTC. V and J are TRBV4-3 and TRBJ2-4; maybe TRBD2 (7 bases). With 3 bases removed from V and 1 base from J, the gap between germline ends came to 19 bases. CDR1 and CDR2 (germline): LGHNA, YSLEER. This CDR3 region has 18 residues.

The chain has TRBV2 and TRBJ2-4, with 12 bases identical to TRBD2. The germline V gene encodes CDR1 SNHLY and CDR2 FYNNEI. CDR3 length: 18 residues. V lost 1 base, J lost 4 bases, and 8 bases stayed unmatched. CDR3 residues: CASSEGPGLAGPKNIQYF. The CDR3 nucleotides are TGTGCCAGCAGTGAAGGGCCGGGACTAGCGGGCCCGAAAAACATTCAGTACTTC. The entire variable domain, with the rest obtained from reference TRBV2 and TRBJ2-4, is as follows: EPEVTQTPSHQVTQMGQEVILRCVPISNHLYFYWYRQILGQKVEFLVSFYNNEISEKSEIFDDQFSVERPDGSNFTLKIRSTKLEDSAMYFCASSEGPGLAGPKNIQYFGAGTRLSVL.

The V gene is TRBV5-6, the J gene TRBJ2-7; maybe TRBD1 (5 bases). Trimming removed 0 bases at V and 1 base at J, with 8 bases between. The CDR3 runs to 14 residues. CDR1 SGHDT and CDR2 YYEEEE come from the germline V gene. The DNA for the CDR3 is TGTGCCAGCAGCTTGGGGGGCACGTCCTACGAGCAGTACTTC. It codes for CASSLGGTSYEQYF.

This clone was detected only a few times. The gene calls are TRBV5-6 and TRBJ2-1; 7 nucleotides line up with TRBD2. This CDR3 spans 14 amino acids. Germline values: CDR1 SGHDT, CDR2 YYEEEE. V shed 5 bases and J 3 bases; nucleotides not matched to a gene: 5. In DNA, the CDR3 is TGTGCCAGCAGTCCCGGGACTATCTACAATGAGCAGTTCTTC. Amino acid sequence: CASSPGTIYNEQFF. Supplemented by reference TRBV5-6 and TRBJ2-1, the full variable domain reads DAGVTQSPTHLIKTRGQQVTLRCSPKSGHDTVSWYQQALGQGPQFIFQYYEEEERQRGNFPDRFSGHQFPNYSSELNVNALLLGDSALYLCASSPGTIYNEQFFGPGTRLTVL.

This clone was recorded once. The J gene is TRBJ2-1, the V gene TRBV19; 9 bases fit TRBD2. CDR1 is LNHDA and CDR2 is SQIVND in the germline V gene (reference sequence). This CDR3 is 16 amino acids long. Unmatched junction bases numbered 6, after V lost 3 bases and J lost 3 bases. The CDR3 reads CASSISSGRLYNEQFF. CDR3 DNA sequence: TGTGCCAGTAGTATCAGCAGCGGGAGGCTCTACAATGAGCAGTTCTTC.

The DNA for the CDR3 is TGTGCCAGTACCCCCAGGACAGGGCCCTACAATGAGCAGTTCTTC. It translates to CASTPRTGPYNEQFF. This chain links TRBV19 with TRBJ2-1; 8 bases fit TRBD1. The CDR3 consists of 15 residues. Germline V gene sequence: CDR1 LNHDA, CDR2 SQIVND (reference sequence). Trimming at V came to 7 bases and at J to 2 bases, leaving 7 bases not matched to a gene.

V usage is TRBV7-9 and J usage is TRBJ1-2; possible D gene TRBD1, 5 bases. The CDR3 spans 13 residues. Germline CDR1 SEHNR, CDR2 FQNEAQ (reference sequence). V lost 4 bases to trimming and J lost 7 bases, with 13 bases between them. This chain's CDR3 is CASSSRGDPGYTF. The DNA of the CDR3 is TGTGCCAGCAGCTCGCGGGGGGATCCTGGCTACACCTTC.

This chain connects TRBV27 to TRBJ2-7; D remains unclear. The CDR3 covers 13 residues. The germline CDR1 and CDR2 sequences are MNHEY and SMNVEV (reference sequence). Deletions cut 3 bases from V and 4 bases from J, with 10 bases between. In DNA, the CDR3 is TGTGCCAGCAGTTTGAGGCTCACTTACGAGCAGTACTTC. This translates into CASSLRLTYEQYF.

The V and J genes are TRBV5-1 and TRBJ2-3, with 8 positions matching TRBD2. The CDR3 length is 18 residues. V shed 4 bases and J 0 bases; nucleotides not matched to a gene: 13. Germline V gene lookup returns CDR1 SGHRS and CDR2 YFSETQ. The CDR3 protein is CASSLLSGSTASTDTQYF. The CDR3 DNA follows: TGCGCCAGCAGCCTTCTCAGCGGGAGTACGGCTAGCACAGATACGCAGTATTTT.

This chain uses TRBV19 with TRBJ1-2; maybe TRBD1 (6 bases). The CDR3 covers 17 residues. Germline V gene data show CDR1 as LNHDA and CDR2 as SQIVND (reference sequence). Trimming took 6 bases from V and 2 from J, leaving 22 bases between them. DNA of the CDR3: TGTGCCAGTAGCAAGACGGCTGGGGGGGCGGCCAACTATGGCTACACCTTC. As protein: CASSKTAGGAANYGYTF.

The chain combines TRBV30 with TRBJ1-2; D is ambiguous. Trimming took off 0 bases at V and 4 bases at J, with 3 bases between the two ends. The germline gives CDR1 GTSNPN, CDR2 SVGIG (reference sequence). The CDR3 contains 11 residues. In DNA, the CDR3 is TGTGCCTGGAGTGTACTCTATGGCTACACCTTC. It codes for CAWSVLYGYTF.

This clone was picked up a small number of times. The V and J genes are TRBV7-8 and TRBJ2-7, with D perhaps TRBD1 (6 bases). The V end lost 2 bases, the J end lost 0 bases, and 11 bases lay between the germline ends. Looked up from germline, CDR1 is SGHVS and CDR2 is FQNEAQ. This CDR3 comprises 15 residues. The CDR3 region has the DNA TGTGCCAGCAGCTTAAACCAGGGGCCCTCCTACGAGCAGTACTTC. This translates into CASSLNQGPSYEQYF.

The chain employs TRBV11-2 and TRBJ1-1; D not resolved. The CDR3 length is 13 residues. Trimming removed 3 bases from V and 3 bases from J, with 8 bases in between. Germline loops: CDR1 SGHAT, CDR2 FQNNGV. The chain's CDR3 is CASSFYRDTEAFF. The CDR3 DNA reads as TGTGCCAGCAGCTTTTATCGGGACACTGAAGCTTTCTTT.

This chain connects TRBV10-2 to TRBJ2-7; 9 bases map to TRBD2. V lost 0 bases to trimming and J lost 4 bases; unmatched junction nucleotides: 4. Germline CDR1 WSHSY, CDR2 SAAADI. This CDR3 spans 15 amino acids. CDR3 sequence reads: CASSESTSGPYEQYF. DNA of the CDR3: TGCGCCAGCAGTGAGTCGACTAGCGGACCTTACGAGCAGTACTTC.